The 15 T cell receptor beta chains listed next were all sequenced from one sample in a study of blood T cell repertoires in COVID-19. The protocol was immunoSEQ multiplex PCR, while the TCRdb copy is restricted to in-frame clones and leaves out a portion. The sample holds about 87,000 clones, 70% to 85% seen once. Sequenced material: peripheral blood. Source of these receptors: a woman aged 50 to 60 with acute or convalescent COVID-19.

The CDR3 nucleotides are TGTGCCAGCAGTCCATGGGGGGACAGGGCGACCTACGAGCAGTACTTC. Its translation is CASSPWGDRATYEQYF. This rearrangement joins TRBV28 to TRBJ2-7; 9 bases agree with TRBD1. The CDR3 spans 16 residues. Germline V gene data show CDR1 as MDHEN and CDR2 as SYDVKM. Unmatched junction bases numbered 10, after V lost 5 bases and J lost 2 bases.

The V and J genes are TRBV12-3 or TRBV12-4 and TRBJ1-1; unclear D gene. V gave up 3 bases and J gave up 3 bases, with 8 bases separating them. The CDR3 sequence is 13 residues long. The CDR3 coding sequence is TGTGCCAGCAGTTTTCCGGTGCACACTGAAGCTTTCTTT. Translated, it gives CASSFPVHTEAFF.

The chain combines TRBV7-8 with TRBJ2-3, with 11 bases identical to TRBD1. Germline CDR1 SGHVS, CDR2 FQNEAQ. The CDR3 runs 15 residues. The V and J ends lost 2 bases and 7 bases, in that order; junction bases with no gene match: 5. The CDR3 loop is CASSLRTGGEHTQYF. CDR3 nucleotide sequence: TGTGCCAGCAGCTTAAGGACAGGGGGCGAACATACGCAGTATTTT.

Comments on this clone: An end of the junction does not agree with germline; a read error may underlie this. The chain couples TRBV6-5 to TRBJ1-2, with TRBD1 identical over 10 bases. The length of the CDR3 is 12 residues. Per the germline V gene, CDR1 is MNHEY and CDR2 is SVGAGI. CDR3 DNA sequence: TGTGCCAGCAGTTACTCAGGACAGGGGGTGCACTTC. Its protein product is CASSYSGQGVHF.

The CDR3: CASSPTGNTEAFF. In DNA form, the CDR3 reads TGCGCCAGCAGTCCTACAGGAAACACTGAAGCTTTCTTT. V is TRBV4-3 and J is TRBJ1-1; D may be TRBD1 (5 bases). Germline values: CDR1 LGHNA, CDR2 YSLEER. The CDR3 is made up of 13 amino acids. Trimming shortened V by 6 bases and J by 2 bases, and 10 bases separated the two germline ends.

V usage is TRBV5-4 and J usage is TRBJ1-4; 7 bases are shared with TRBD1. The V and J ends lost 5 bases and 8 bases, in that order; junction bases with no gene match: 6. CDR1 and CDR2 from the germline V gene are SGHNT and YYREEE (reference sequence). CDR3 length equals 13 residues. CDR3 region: CASSPDRWEKLFF. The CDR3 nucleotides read TGTGCCAGCAGTCCGGACAGGTGGGAAAAACTGTTTTTT.

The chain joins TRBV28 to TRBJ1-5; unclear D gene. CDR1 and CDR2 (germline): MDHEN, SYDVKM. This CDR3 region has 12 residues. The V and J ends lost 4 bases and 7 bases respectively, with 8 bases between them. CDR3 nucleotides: TGTGCCAGCAGTTCCTACCCCCAGCCCCAGCATTTT. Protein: CASSSYPQPQHF.

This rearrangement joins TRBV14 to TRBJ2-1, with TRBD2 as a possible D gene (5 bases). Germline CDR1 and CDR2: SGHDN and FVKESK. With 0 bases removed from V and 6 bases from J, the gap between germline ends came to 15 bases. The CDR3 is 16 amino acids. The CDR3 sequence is CASSQDLAPRGNEQFF. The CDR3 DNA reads TGTGCCAGCAGCCAAGACCTGGCCCCTCGGGGCAATGAGCAGTTCTTC.

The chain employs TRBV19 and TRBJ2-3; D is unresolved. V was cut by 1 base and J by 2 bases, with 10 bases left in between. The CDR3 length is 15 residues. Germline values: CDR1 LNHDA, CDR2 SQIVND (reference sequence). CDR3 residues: CASSIGAFTTDTQYF. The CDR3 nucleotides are TGTGCCAGTAGTATAGGGGCGTTTACCACAGATACGCAGTATTTT.

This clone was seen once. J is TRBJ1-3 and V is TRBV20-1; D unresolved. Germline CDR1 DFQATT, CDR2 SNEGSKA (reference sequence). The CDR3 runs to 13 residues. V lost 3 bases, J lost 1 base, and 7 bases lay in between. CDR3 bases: TGCAGTGCTAGTCGAGATTCTGGAAACACCATATATTTT. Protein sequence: CSASRDSGNTIYF.

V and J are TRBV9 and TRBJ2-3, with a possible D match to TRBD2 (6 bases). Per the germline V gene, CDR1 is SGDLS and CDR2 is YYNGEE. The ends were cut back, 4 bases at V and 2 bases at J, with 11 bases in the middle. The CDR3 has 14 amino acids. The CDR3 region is CASSPSDFTDTQYF. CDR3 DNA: TGTGCCAGCAGCCCTAGCGACTTCACAGATACGCAGTATTTT.

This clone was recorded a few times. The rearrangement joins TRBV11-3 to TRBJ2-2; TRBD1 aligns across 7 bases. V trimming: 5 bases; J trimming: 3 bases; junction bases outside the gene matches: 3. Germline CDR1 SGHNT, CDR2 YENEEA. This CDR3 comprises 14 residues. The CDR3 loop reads CASSPGTDTGELFF. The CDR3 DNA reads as TGTGCCAGCAGCCCCGGGACAGACACCGGGGAGCTGTTTTTT.

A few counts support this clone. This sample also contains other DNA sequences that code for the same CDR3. CDR3 in DNA: TGTGCCAGCAGTCTCAGGGGGCTAGGCACCGGGGAGCTGTTTTTT. It yields the protein CASSLRGLGTGELFF. This chain uses TRBV27 with TRBJ2-2; 8 positions agree with TRBD1. V was pared by 5 bases and J by 4 bases, with 6 bases of the junction left unmatched. Germline V gene sequence: CDR1 MNHEY, CDR2 SMNVEV (reference sequence). CDR3 length: 15 amino acids.

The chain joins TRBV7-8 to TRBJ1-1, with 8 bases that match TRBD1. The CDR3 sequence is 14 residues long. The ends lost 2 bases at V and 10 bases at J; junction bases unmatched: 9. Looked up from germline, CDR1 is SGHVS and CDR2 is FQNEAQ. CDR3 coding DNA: TGTGCCAGCAGCTTAAGGACAGGGTCAGGGGTAGCTTTCTTT. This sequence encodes CASSLRTGSGVAFF. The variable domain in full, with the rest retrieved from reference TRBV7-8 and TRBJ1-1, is GAGVSQSPRYKVAKRGQDVALRCDPISGHVSLFWYQQALGQGPEFLTYFQNEAQLDKSGLPSDRFFAERPEGSVSTLKIQRTQQEDSAVYLCASSLRTGSGVAFFGQGTRLTVV.

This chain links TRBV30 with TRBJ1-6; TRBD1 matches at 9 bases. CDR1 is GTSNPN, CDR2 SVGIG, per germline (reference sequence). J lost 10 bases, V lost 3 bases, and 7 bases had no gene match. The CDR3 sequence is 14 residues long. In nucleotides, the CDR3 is TGTGCCTGGAGGGTACAGGGGGCAAACTCACCCCTCCACTTT. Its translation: CAWRVQGANSPLHF. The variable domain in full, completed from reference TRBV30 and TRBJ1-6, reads SQTIHQWPATLVQPVGSPLSLECTVEGTSNPNLYWYRQAAGRGLQLLFYSVGIGQISSEVPQNLSASRPQDRQFILSSKKLLLSDSGFYLCAWRVQGANSPLHFGNGTRLTVT.